The 23 T cell receptor beta chains presented below share a single source sample, sequenced in a study of long-term antiretroviral therapy in people with HIV. A v3.0 immunoSEQ assay was performed at survey level. The table came from immunoSEQ multiplex PCR; TCRdb's copy has only in-frame clones and leaves some out. The sample yields 30,000 or so clones, about 93% seen once. Material: unsorted PBMCs, obtained 6.2 years after starting antiretroviral therapy. Receptors originate from a man aged 40-49 years with HIV.

The chain employs TRBV11-2 and TRBJ2-7, with 9 bases matching TRBD1. Unmatched junction bases numbered 10, after V lost 0 bases and J lost 7 bases. Germline CDR1 and CDR2: SGHAT and FQNNGV. The length of the CDR3 is 16 residues. The CDR3 nucleotides are TGTGCCAGCAGCTTAGATGGGATACAGGGGGCGGAGGAGCAGTACTTC. It specifies CASSLDGIQGAEEQYF.

The J gene is TRBJ1-3, the V gene TRBV10-2; 9 nucleotides match TRBD1. Looked up from germline, CDR1 is WSHSY and CDR2 is SAAADI. V lost 5 bases and J lost 4; bases outside the gene matches: 6. The CDR3 consists of 15 residues. CDR3 sequence (DNA): TGCGCCAGCAGTCAGGGACAGGGAATCGGAAACACCATATATTTT. Translated, it gives CASSQGQGIGNTIYF.

The V and J genes are TRBV27 and TRBJ1-1; D is possibly TRBD1 (5 bases). Trimming removed 6 bases at V and 4 bases at J, with 24 bases between. Germline loops: CDR1 MNHEY, CDR2 SMNVEV (reference sequence). The CDR3 loop spans 17 amino acids. CDR3 nucleotide sequence: TGTGCCAGCAGATTCTACCCGACCAGGGATTTGAGCACTGAAGCTTTCTTT. Translated: CASRFYPTRDLSTEAFF.

Written as DNA, the CDR3 is TGTGCCAGCAGTGATCAGCTCAATCAGCCCCAGCATTTT. Residues: CASSDQLNQPQHF. This chain links TRBV6-5 with TRBJ1-5; D unresolved. Trimming stripped 5 bases from V and 3 bases from J, with 8 bases between. CDR3 length: 13 amino acids. Germline loops: CDR1 MNHEY, CDR2 SVGAGI.

The chain combines TRBV5-1 with TRBJ1-2, with TRBD1 as a possible D gene (5 bases). Trimming took off 4 bases at V and 7 bases at J, with 11 bases between the two ends. CDR1 SGHRS and CDR2 YFSETQ come from the germline V gene. This CDR3 is 12 amino acids long. The DNA of the CDR3 is TGCGCCAGCAGCGTGCAGGGTGTTGGCTACACCTTC. Translating gives CASSVQGVGYTF.

In the case of this clone: One end of the junction is discordant with germline, which a read error may explain. V and J are TRBV6-5 and TRBJ2-1; 8 bases line up with TRBD1. Germline-derived CDR1 and CDR2 are MNHEY and SVGAGI. CDR3 length equals 14 residues. CDR3 residues: CASSSGQGANGQFF. The CDR3 region has the DNA TGTGCCAGCAGTTCAGGACAGGGTGCAAATGGGCAGTTCTTC.

This chain links TRBV11-3 with TRBJ2-1; D is unclear. CDR1 and CDR2 from the germline V gene are SGHNT and YENEEA. The CDR3 extends over 15 amino acids. V was pared by 0 bases and J by 7 bases, with 13 bases between. The CDR3 bases are TGTGCCAGCAGCTTAGATTCGGCCCCCGGGAATGAGCAGTTCTTC. Translating gives CASSLDSAPGNEQFF.

This clone occurred once. The rearrangement joins TRBV9 to TRBJ1-2, with TRBD1 as a possible D gene (6 bases). Trimming cost V 1 base and J 0 bases, with 13 bases left between them. The CDR3 covers 16 residues. CDR1 and CDR2 from the germline V gene are SGDLS and YYNGEE. The CDR3 loop is CASSVSGGLPNYGYTF. The CDR3 bases are TGTGCCAGCAGCGTATCCGGGGGGCTTCCTAACTATGGCTACACCTTC.

V usage is TRBV10-3 and J usage is TRBJ2-2; possible D gene TRBD2, 5 bases. The CDR3 runs 16 residues. The germline V gene encodes CDR1 ENHRY and CDR2 SYGVKD. Trimming stripped 2 bases from V and 6 bases from J, with 16 bases between. The CDR3 region has the DNA TGTGCCATCAGTGAGGGCGGGCCTAGCAGCCCCGGGGAGCTGTTTTTT. Translating gives CAISEGGPSSPGELFF.

The V gene is TRBV28, the J gene TRBJ2-7, with D hard to call. Germline CDR1 is MDHEN and CDR2 is SYDVKM. V was shortened by 3 bases and J by 1 base, with 19 bases between the two germline ends. This CDR3 is 17 amino acids long. Written as DNA, the CDR3 is TGTGCCAGCAGTTTTGGGCAGAGCAAACCCCTATCCTACGAGCAGTACTTC. Translated, it gives CASSFGQSKPLSYEQYF.

The chain combines TRBV19 with TRBJ2-3; tentative D call: TRBD2 (6 bases). The length of the CDR3 is 16 residues. CDR1 LNHDA and CDR2 SQIVND come from the germline V gene (reference sequence). V was clipped by 3 bases and J by 4 bases, with 17 bases between them. CDR3 sequence (DNA): TGTGCCAGTAGTATTCCCACGGGAGAGGGATCAGATACGCAGTATTTT. This sequence encodes CASSIPTGEGSDTQYF.

This clone occurred once. CDR3 sequence: CASSPQGGGLTDTQYF. The CDR3 nucleotides read TGTGCCAGCAGCCCCCAGGGGGGAGGGTTGACAGATACGCAGTATTTT. The rearrangement links TRBV7-6 to TRBJ2-3, with D perhaps TRBD1 or TRBD2 (7 bases each). Germline V gene data show CDR1 as SGHVS and CDR2 as FNYEAQ. Trimming left V 5 bases short and J 3 bases short, with 18 bases between. The CDR3 is 16 residues long.

The V and J genes are TRBV2 and TRBJ1-1; 7 bases agree with TRBD1. Germline assignment: CDR1 SNHLY and CDR2 FYNNEI. The CDR3 extends over 13 amino acids. The V gene end was trimmed by 10 bases and the J gene end by 0 bases; junction bases not matched to a gene: 5. The chain's CDR3 is CATSRGMNTEAFF. CDR3 DNA: TGTGCCACCAGCAGGGGGATGAACACTGAAGCTTTCTTT. Full variable domain (remainder filled in from reference TRBV2 and TRBJ1-1): EPEVTQTPSHQVTQMGQEVILRCVPISNHLYFYWYRQILGQKVEFLVSFYNNEISEKSEIFDDQFSVERPDGSNFTLKIRSTKLEDSAMYFCATSRGMNTEAFFGQGTRLTVV.

The V gene is TRBV7-9, the J gene TRBJ1-2; possible D gene TRBD1, 6 bases. Germline CDR1 is SEHNR and CDR2 is FQNEAQ (reference sequence). The CDR3 contains 15 residues. V gave up 5 bases and J gave up 3 bases, with 16 bases separating them. The chain's CDR3 is CASSPSGTTHYGYTF. Here the CDR3 DNA reads TGTGCCAGCAGCCCTAGTGGGACAACCCACTATGGCTACACCTTC.

V is TRBV7-1 and J is TRBJ2-6; no definite D call. Being an ORF, TRBV7-1 has a function that is uncertain. The CDR3 sequence is 12 residues long. With 5 bases removed from V and 6 bases from J, the gap between germline ends came to 5 bases. The CDR3 protein is CASSAAANVLTF. The DNA of the CDR3 is TGTGCCAGCAGCGCGGCGGCCAACGTCCTGACTTTC.

This sequence joins TRBV5-1 and TRBJ2-1; no clear D. Germline V gene lookup returns CDR1 SGHRS and CDR2 YFSETQ. Trimming cost V 0 bases and J 7 bases, with 8 bases left between them. The CDR3 spans 13 residues. The CDR3: CASSLVGNNEQFF. DNA for the CDR3: TGCGCCAGCAGCTTGGTTGGTAATAATGAGCAGTTCTTC. Together with reference TRBV5-1 and TRBJ2-1, the CDR3 gives the full variable domain: KAGVTQTPRYLIKTRGQQVTLSCSPISGHRSVSWYQQTPGQGLQFLFEYFSETQRNKGNFPGRFSGRQFSNSRSEMNVSTLELGDSALYLCASSLVGNNEQFFGPGTRLTVL.

V gene TRBV5-1 combines with J gene TRBJ2-5; D unclear. This CDR3 contains 15 residues. Germline CDR1 SGHRS, CDR2 YFSETQ. Between the trimmed V and J ends, which lost 4 bases and 5 bases, there was a span of 18 bases. For the CDR3, the DNA is TGCGCCAGCAGCCTCGAACCCGGTATAGGGGAGACCCAGTACTTC. It yields the protein CASSLEPGIGETQYF.

V and J are TRBV11-2 and TRBJ1-6; no clear D gene. Trimming pared 4 bases from V and 5 bases from J, leaving 9 bases between. The CDR3 spans 14 residues. CDR1 is SGHAT, CDR2 FQNNGV, per germline. CDR3 region: CASSSRGNNSPLHF. The CDR3, as DNA: TGTGCCAGCAGCTCCCGGGGAAATAATTCACCCCTCCACTTT.

This chain uses TRBV11-2 with TRBJ2-3; possibly TRBD1 for D (8 bases). Trimming took off 3 bases at V and 11 bases at J, with 21 bases between the two ends. Germline CDR1 reads SGHAT; CDR2 reads FQNNGV. This CDR3 comprises 15 residues. CDR3 sequence: CASSFGQGGLMGQYF. The DNA of the CDR3 is TGTGCCAGCAGCTTCGGACAGGGAGGGCTTATGGGGCAGTATTTT.

The chain has TRBV27 and TRBJ2-2; 8 nucleotides agree with TRBD2. The CDR3 extends over 17 amino acids. The J segment lost 5 bases and the V segment lost 3 bases, leaving 11 bases of the junction unmatched. Germline-derived CDR1 and CDR2 are MNHEY and SMNVEV (reference sequence). The CDR3 spells CASSLRTGGLTTGELFF. The CDR3 DNA sequence: TGTGCCAGCAGTTTGCGGACGGGAGGGTTGACGACCGGGGAGCTGTTTTTT.

The chain has TRBV15 and TRBJ2-7, with no clear D. Trimming shortened V by 2 bases and J by 3 bases, and 17 bases separated the two germline ends. Per the germline V gene, CDR1 is LNHNV and CDR2 is YYDKDF (reference sequence). CDR3 length equals 16 residues. The CDR3 bases are TGTGCCACCAGCAGATTTTCACGAGTCGATGGCTACGAGCAGTACTTC. Translated, it gives CATSRFSRVDGYEQYF.

This chain links TRBV6-4 with TRBJ2-1; TRBD2 matches at 12 bases. V lost 0 bases and J lost 10; bases outside the gene matches: 4. Per the germline V gene, CDR1 is MRHNA and CDR2 is SNTAGT. This CDR3 contains 15 residues. CDR3 sequence reads: CASSDSTSGSSEQFF. As DNA, the CDR3 is TGTGCCAGCAGTGACTCGACTAGCGGGAGCAGCGAGCAGTTCTTC.

The chain combines TRBV4-1 with TRBJ2-1; D might be TRBD2 (6 bases). The length of the CDR3 is 19 residues. CDR1 is MGHRA, CDR2 YSYEKL, per germline. V lost 1 base to trimming and J lost 0 bases, with 19 bases between them. In DNA form, the CDR3 reads TGCGCCAGCAGCCAAGTGCCCCCGGGGACTCAGAGCTCCTACAATGAGCAGTTCTTC. It translates to CASSQVPPGTQSSYNEQFF.